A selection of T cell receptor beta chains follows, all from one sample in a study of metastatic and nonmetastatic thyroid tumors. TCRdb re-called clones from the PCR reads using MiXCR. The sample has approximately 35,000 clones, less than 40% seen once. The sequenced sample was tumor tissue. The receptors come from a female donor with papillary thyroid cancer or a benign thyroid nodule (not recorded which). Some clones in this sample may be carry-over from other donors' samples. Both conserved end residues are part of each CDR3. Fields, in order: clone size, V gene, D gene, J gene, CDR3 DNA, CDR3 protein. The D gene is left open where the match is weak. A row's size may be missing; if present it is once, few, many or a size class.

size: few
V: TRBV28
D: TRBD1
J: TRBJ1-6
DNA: TGTGCCAGCCGATGGAGGGGGACAGGAAATTCACCCCTCCACTTT
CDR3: CASRWRGTGNSPLHF

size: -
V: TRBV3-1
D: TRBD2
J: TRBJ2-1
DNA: TGTGCCAGCAGTCTCGGACTAGCGGGGCGTAATGAGCAGTTCTTC
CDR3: CASSLGLAGRNEQFF

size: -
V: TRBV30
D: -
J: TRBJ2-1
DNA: TGTGCCGGATCATTTAGTTTTACCAATGAGCAGTTCTTC
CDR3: CAGSFSFTNEQFF

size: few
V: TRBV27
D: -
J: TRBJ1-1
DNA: TGTGCCAGCAGTAATCGGGGGGGCACTGAAGCTTTCTTT
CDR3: CASSNRGGTEAFF

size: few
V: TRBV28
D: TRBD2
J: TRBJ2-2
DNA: TGTGCCAGCACCATTGGCGGGAGGGGCACCGGGGAGCTGTTTTTT
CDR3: CASTIGGRGTGELFF

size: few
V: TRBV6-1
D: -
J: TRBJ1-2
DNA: TGTGCCAGCAGTCCGGGACACTATAACTATGGCTACACCTTC
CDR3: CASSPGHYNYGYTF

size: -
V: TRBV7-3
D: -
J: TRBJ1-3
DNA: TGTGCCAGTGGATCCAGACGACTTAATCGAGGGGGAAACACCATATATTTT
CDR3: CASGSRRLNRGGNTIYF

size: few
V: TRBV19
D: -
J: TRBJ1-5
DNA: TGTGCCAGTAGTAACACGCAGGGAGCCCAGCATTTT
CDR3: CASSNTQGAQHF

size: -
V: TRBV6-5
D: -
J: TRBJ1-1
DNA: TGTGCCAGCAGTTACTCCCTCGGGAACACTGAAGCTTTCTTT
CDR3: CASSYSLGNTEAFF

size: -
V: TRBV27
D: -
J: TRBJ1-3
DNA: TGTGCCAGCATTAGCTCTGGAAACACCATATATTTT
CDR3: CASISSGNTIYF